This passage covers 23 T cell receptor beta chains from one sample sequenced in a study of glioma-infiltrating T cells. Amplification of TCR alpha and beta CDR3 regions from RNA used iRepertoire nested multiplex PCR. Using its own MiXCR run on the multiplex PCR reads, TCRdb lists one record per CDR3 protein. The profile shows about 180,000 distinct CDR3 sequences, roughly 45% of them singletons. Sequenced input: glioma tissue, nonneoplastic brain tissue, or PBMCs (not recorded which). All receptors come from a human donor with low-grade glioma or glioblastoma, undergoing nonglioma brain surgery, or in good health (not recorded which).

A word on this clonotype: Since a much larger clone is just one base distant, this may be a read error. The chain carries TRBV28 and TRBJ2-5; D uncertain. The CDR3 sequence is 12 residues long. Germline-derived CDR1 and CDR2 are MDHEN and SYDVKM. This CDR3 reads CASSAVRETKYF. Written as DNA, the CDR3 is TGTGCCAGCAGCGCCGTTAGAGAGACCAAGTACTTC.

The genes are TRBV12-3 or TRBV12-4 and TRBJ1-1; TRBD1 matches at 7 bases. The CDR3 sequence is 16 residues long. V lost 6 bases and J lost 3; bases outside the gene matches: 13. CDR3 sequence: CASRTSRDRVYTEAFF. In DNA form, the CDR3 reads TGTGCCAGCAGGACGTCCCGGGACAGAGTTTACACTGAAGCTTTCTTT.

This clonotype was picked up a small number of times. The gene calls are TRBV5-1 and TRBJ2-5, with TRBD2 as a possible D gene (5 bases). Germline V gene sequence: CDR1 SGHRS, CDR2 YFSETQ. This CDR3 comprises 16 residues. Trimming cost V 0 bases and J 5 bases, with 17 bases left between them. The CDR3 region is CASSLESSQRQETQYF. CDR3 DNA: TGCGCCAGCAGCTTGGAGTCCTCCCAGCGGCAGGAGACCCAGTACTTC.

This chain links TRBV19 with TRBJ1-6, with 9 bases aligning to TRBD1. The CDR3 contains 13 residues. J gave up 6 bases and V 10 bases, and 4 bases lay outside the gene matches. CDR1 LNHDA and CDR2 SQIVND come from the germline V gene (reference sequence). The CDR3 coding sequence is TGTGCCACCTCGGGACAGGGTAATTCACCCCTCCACTTT. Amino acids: CATSGQGNSPLHF.

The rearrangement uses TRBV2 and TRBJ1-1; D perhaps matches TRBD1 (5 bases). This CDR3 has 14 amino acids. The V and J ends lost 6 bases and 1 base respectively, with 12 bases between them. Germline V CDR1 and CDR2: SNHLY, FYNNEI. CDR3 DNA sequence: TGTGCCAGCAGCATGGGGGGGGGGAACACTGAAGCTTTCTTT. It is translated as CASSMGGGNTEAFF.

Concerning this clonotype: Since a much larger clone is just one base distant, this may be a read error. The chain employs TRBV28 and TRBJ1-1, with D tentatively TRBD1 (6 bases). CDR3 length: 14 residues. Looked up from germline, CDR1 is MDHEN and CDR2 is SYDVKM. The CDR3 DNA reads TGTGCCAGCAGTTTATTCGGGGGGCTGGCTGAAGCTTTATTT. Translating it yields CASSLFGGLAEALF. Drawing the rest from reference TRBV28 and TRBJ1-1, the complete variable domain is DVKVTQSSRYLVKRTGEKVFLECVQDMDHENMFWYRQDPGLGLRLIYFSYDVKMKEKGDIPEGYSVSREKKERFSLILESASTNQTSMYLCASSLFGGLAEALFGQGTRLTVV.

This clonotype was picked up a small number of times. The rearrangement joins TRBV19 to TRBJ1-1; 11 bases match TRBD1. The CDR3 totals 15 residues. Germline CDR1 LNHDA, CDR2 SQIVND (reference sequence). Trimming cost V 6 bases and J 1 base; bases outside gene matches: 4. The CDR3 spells CASRAGQGANTEAFF. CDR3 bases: TGTGCCAGTAGGGCCGGACAGGGGGCGAACACTGAAGCTTTCTTT.

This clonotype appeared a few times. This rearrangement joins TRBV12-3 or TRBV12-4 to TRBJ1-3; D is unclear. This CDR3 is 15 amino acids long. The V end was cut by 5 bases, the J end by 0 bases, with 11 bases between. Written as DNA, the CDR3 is TGTGCCAGCAGTCCCGGGAATCCCTCTGGAAACACCATATATTTT. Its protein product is CASSPGNPSGNTIYF.

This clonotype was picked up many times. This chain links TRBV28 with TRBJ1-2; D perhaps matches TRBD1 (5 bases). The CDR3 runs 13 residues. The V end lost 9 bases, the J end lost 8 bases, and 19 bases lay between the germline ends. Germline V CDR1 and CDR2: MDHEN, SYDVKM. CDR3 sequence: CASMRSGSLGYTF. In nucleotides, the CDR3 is TGTGCCAGTATGAGATCAGGGTCCCTGGGCTACACCTTC.

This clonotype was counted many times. In DNA form, the CDR3 reads TGCAGTGTCAGTTCGCGTTTAGAGACCCAGTACTTC. Protein sequence: CSVSSRLETQYF. V gene TRBV20-1 combines with J gene TRBJ2-5, with no clear D. The germline V gene has CDR1 DFQATT and CDR2 SNEGSKA (reference sequence). The CDR3 loop spans 12 amino acids. Trimming left V 7 bases short and J 4 bases short, with 13 bases between.

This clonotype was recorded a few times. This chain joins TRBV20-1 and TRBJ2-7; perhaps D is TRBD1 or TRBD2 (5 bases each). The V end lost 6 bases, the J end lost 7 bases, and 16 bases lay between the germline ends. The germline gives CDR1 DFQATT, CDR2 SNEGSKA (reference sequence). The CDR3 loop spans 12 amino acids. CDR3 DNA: TGCAGTGCGCCCGGGACCGACGAGGAGCAGTACTTC. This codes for CSAPGTDEEQYF.

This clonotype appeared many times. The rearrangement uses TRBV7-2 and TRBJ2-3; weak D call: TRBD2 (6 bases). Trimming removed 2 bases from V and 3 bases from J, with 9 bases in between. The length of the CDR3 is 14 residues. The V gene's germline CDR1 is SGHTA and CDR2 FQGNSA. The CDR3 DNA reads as TGTGCCAGCAGCTTAAACCTAGCGACAGATACGCAGTATTTT. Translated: CASSLNLATDTQYF.

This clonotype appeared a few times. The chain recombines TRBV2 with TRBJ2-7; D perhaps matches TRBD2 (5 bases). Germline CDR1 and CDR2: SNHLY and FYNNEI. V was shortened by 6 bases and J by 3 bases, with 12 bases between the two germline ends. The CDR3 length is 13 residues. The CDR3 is CASRRVGLYEQYF. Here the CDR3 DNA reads TGTGCCAGCAGGAGGGTGGGCCTCTACGAGCAGTACTTC.

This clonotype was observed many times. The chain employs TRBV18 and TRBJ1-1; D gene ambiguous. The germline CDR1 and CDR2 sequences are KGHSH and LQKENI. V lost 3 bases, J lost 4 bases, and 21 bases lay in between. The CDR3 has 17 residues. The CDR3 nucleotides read TGTGCCAGCTCACCCAACGATCTGGGTAGTTCGAGCACTGAAGCTTTCTTT. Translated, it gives CASSPNDLGSSSTEAFF.

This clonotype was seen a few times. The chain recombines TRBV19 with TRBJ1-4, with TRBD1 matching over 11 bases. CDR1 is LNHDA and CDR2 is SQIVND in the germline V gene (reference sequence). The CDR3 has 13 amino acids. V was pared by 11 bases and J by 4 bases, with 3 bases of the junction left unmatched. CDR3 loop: CAAGQGGNEKLFF. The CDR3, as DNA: TGTGCCGCGGGACAGGGGGGTAATGAAAAACTGTTTTTT.

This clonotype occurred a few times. The CDR3 spells CASSQDASTEAFF. In DNA form, the CDR3 reads TGTGCCAGCAGCCAAGACGCGTCCACTGAAGCTTTCTTT. The chain joins TRBV3-1 to TRBJ1-1; D remains unclear. The V gene's germline CDR1 is LGHDT and CDR2 YNNKEL (reference sequence). The CDR3 runs 13 residues. Between the trimmed V and J ends, which lost 0 bases and 4 bases, there was a span of 6 bases.

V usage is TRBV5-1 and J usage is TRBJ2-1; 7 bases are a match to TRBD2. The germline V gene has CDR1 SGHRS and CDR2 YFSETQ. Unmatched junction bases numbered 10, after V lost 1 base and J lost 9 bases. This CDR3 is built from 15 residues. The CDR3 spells CASSLSGLDRPEQFF. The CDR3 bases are TGCGCCAGCAGCTTGAGCGGACTAGATCGACCTGAGCAGTTCTTC.

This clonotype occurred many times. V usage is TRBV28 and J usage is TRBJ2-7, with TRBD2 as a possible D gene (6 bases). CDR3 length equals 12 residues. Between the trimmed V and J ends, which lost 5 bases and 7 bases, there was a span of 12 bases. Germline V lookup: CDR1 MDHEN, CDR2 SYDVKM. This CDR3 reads CASSSGPREQYF. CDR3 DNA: TGTGCCAGCAGTAGCGGGCCGAGGGAGCAGTACTTC.

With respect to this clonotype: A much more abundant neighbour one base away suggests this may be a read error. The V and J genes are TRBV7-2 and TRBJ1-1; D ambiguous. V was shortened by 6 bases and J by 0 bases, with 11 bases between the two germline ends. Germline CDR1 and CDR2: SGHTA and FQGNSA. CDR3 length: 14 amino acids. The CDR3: CASRRGALNTEAFF. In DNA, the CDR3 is TGTGCCAGCAGACGCGGCGCATTGAACACTGAAGCTTTCTTT.

CDR3 sequence (DNA): TGCGCCAGCAGGGTAGACCTTAGCTGCTACGAGCAGTACTTC. It yields the protein CASRVDLSCYEQYF. The genes are TRBV5-1 and TRBJ2-7; D unclear. Trimming took off 5 bases at V and 3 bases at J, with 15 bases between the two ends. From germline, CDR1 is SGHRS and CDR2 YFSETQ. The CDR3 is 14 amino acids.

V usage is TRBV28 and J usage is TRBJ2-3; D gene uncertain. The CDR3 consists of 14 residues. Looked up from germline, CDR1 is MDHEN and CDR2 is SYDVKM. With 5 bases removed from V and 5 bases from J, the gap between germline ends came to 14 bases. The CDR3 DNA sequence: TGTGCCAGCAGTAGTAACAGCCTCAAAGATACGCAGTATTTT. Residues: CASSSNSLKDTQYF.

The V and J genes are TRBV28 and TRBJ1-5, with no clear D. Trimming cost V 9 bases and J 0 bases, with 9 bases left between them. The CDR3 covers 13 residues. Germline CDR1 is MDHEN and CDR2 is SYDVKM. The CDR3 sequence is CARAGDSNQPQHF. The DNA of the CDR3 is TGTGCCAGAGCTGGAGATAGCAATCAGCCCCAGCATTTT.

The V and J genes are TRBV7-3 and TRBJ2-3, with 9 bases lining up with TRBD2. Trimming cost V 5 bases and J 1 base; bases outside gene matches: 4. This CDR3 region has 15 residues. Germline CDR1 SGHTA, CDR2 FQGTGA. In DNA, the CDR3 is TGTGCCAGCAGCGCGGGACTAGCAGGCACAGATACGCAGTATTTT. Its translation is CASSAGLAGTDTQYF.